The rows below give T cell receptor beta chains drawn from one sample of a study of brain T cells in children with intractable seizures. The method was immunoSEQ multiplex PCR; TCRdb's version includes in-frame clones alone and lacks a portion of them. The sample has around 340,000 clones, approximately 93% seen once. The source was peripheral blood, collected more than 4 months after surgery. The origin of the receptors is a boy less than two years old with tuberous sclerosis and intractable seizures. The CDR3 runs from the conserved cysteine through the conserved F or W. The D gene is left open where the match is weak. Some rows mark clone size as missing; the rest say once, few, many or name a class of expanded clone.

abundance	v_gene	j_gene	d_gene	CDR3aa	CDR3nt
once	TRBV4-2	TRBJ1-5	NA	CASSQDGQPNQPQHF	TGTGCCAGCAGCCAAGATGGGCAGCCTAATCAGCCCCAGCATTTT
NA	TRBV9	TRBJ2-7	TRBD1	CASSPETGQLYEQYF	TGTGCCAGCAGCCCCGAGACAGGGCAACTCTACGAGCAGTACTTC
NA	TRBV19	TRBJ2-7	NA	CASSMGESSYEQYF	TGTGCCAGTAGTATGGGGGAGTCCTCCTACGAGCAGTACTTC
NA	TRBV7-8	TRBJ1-1	TRBD1	CASSFTGGFTEAFF	TGTGCCAGCAGCTTTACAGGGGGTTTCACTGAAGCTTTCTTT
NA	TRBV7-8	TRBJ2-7	NA	CASSSGGLDEQYF	TGTGCCAGCAGCTCAGGGGGGTTGGACGAGCAGTACTTC
NA	TRBV2	TRBJ1-1	TRBD1	CASRGQGAGTEAFF	TGTGCCAGCAGGGGACAGGGGGCGGGCACTGAAGCTTTCTTT
NA	TRBV19	TRBJ1-6	NA	CASSIGVSSYNSPLHF	TGTGCCAGTAGTATAGGAGTCAGCTCCTATAATTCACCCCTCCACTTT
NA	TRBV4-1	TRBJ2-1	NA	CASSSGGQTYNEQFF	TGCGCCAGCAGCTCCGGAGGTCAAACCTACAATGAGCAGTTCTTC
NA	TRBV11-2	TRBJ2-2	NA	CASSSSGIAGELFF	TGTGCCAGCAGCTCCTCGGGCATCGCCGGGGAGCTGTTTTTT
NA	TRBV10-1	TRBJ1-1	NA	CASSEDRLNTEAFF	TGCGCCAGCAGTGAAGACAGATTGAACACTGAAGCTTTCTTT
NA	TRBV10-3	TRBJ1-2	TRBD1	CAISKQGAYGYTF	TGTGCCATCAGTAAACAGGGGGCGTATGGCTACACCTTC
few	TRBV19	TRBJ2-7	NA	CASSTGNEQYF	TGTGCCAGTAGTACGGGGAACGAGCAGTACTTC
NA	TRBV7-8	TRBJ2-3	TRBD1	CASWAGGADTQYF	TGTGCCAGCTGGGCAGGGGGCGCAGATACGCAGTATTTT
NA	TRBV9	TRBJ1-6	TRBD1	CASSPRQGQDQSSPLHF	TGTGCCAGCAGCCCGAGACAAGGACAGGATCAAAGTTCACCCCTCCACTTT
NA	TRBV24-1	TRBJ2-5	NA	CATSSRGRPETQYF	TGTGCCACCTCCTCGAGGGGCAGGCCCGAGACCCAGTACTTC
NA	TRBV20-1	TRBJ1-6	NA	CSVPGGTPLHF	TGCAGTGTCCCGGGGGGAACACCCCTCCACTTT
NA	TRBV13	TRBJ1-1	TRBD1	CASSPRTGGSEAFF	TGTGCCAGCAGCCCCAGGACAGGGGGCAGTGAAGCTTTCTTT
NA	TRBV6-5	TRBJ1-2	NA	CASSYSGLANYGYTF	TGTGCCAGCAGTTACTCGGGGTTGGCTAACTATGGCTACACCTTC
once	TRBV9	TRBJ1-1	NA	CASSVAGSFTEAFF	TGTGCCAGCAGCGTTGCAGGGTCCTTCACTGAAGCTTTCTTT
NA	TRBV9	TRBJ2-5	TRBD2	CASSVAVAGETQYF	TGTGCCAGCAGCGTAGCGGTAGCGGGGGAGACCCAGTACTTC
NA	TRBV19	TRBJ1-1	NA	CASSMGAEAFF	TGTGCCAGTAGTATGGGGGCTGAAGCTTTCTTT
NA	TRBV5-8	TRBJ2-1	TRBD1	CANNRGLDHNEQFF	TGTGCCAACAACAGGGGGCTTGATCACAATGAGCAGTTCTTC
NA	TRBV6-1	TRBJ2-1	TRBD2	CASSEAGLAPNEQFF	TGTGCCAGCAGTGAAGCGGGACTAGCGCCCAATGAGCAGTTCTTC